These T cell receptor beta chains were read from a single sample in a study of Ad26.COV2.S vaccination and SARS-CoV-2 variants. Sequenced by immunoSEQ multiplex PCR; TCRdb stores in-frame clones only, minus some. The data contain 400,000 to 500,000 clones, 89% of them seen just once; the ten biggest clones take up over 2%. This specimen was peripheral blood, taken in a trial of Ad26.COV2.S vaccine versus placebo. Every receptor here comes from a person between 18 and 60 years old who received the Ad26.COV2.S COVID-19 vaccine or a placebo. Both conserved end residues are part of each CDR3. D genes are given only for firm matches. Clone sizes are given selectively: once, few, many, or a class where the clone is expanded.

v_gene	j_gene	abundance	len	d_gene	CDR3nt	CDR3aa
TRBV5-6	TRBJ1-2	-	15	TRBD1	TGTGCCAGCAGCAACGGACAGGGATATAACTATGGCTACACCTTC	CASSNGQGYNYGYTF
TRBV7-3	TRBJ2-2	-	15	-	TGTGCCAGCAGCTTAACTTCCGGGAACACCGGGGAGCTGTTTTTT	CASSLTSGNTGELFF
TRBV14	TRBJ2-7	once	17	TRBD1	TGTGCCAGCAGTCAAGATAATCACGGGACAGGGGTCTACGAGCAGTACTTC	CASSQDNHGTGVYEQYF
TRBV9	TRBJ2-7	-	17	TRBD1	TGTGCCAGCAGCGTAGCCTCGGGACAGGGTTCTGCGAGCGAGCAGTACTTC	CASSVASGQGSASEQYF
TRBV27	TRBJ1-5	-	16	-	TGTGCCAGCAGTGAAAGATACCGGGACCACAATCAGCCCCAGCATTTT	CASSERYRDHNQPQHF
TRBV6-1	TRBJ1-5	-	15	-	TGTGCCAGCAGTGAATATGAGTGGCCGAATCAGCCCCAGCATTTT	CASSEYEWPNQPQHF
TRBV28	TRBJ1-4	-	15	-	TGTGCCAGCTATCAAGAGGGGGCAACTAATGAAAAACTGTTTTTT	CASYQEGATNEKLFF
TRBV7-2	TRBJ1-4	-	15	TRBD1	TGTGCCAGCAGCTTACAGGGACAGCGTCTTGAAAAACTGTTTTTT	CASSLQGQRLEKLFF
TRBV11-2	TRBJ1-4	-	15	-	TGTGCCAGCAGCTTAGGACGAGGAAGGGGCGAAAAACTGTTTTTT	CASSLGRGRGEKLFF
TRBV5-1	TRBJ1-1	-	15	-	TGCGCCAGCAGGGTCTCAGCGAGGGGGAACACTGAAGCTTTCTTT	CASRVSARGNTEAFF
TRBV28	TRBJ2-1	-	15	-	TGTGCCAGCAGCCCCGACTGGAGCTCCTACAATGAGCAGTTCTTC	CASSPDWSSYNEQFF
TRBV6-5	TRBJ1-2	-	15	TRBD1	TGTGCCAGCAGCCTCACCGGGACAGCCCACTATGGCTACACCTTC	CASSLTGTAHYGYTF
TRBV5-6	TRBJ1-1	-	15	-	TGTGCCAGCAGCCCCCTTTGGGGGGCGAACACTGAAGCTTTCTTT	CASSPLWGANTEAFF
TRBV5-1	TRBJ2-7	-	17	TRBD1	TGCGCCAGCAGCTTGATGTATTGGACAGGCGGAGGCTACGAGCAGTACTTC	CASSLMYWTGGGYEQYF
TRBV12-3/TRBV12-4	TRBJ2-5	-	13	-	TGTGCCAGCAGTAGAGGGGTCGCAGAGACCCAGTACTTC	CASSRGVAETQYF
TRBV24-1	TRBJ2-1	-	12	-	TGTGCCACCAGTGATCACGTCCGGAGGCAGTTCTTC	CATSDHVRRQFF
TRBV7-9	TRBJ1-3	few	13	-	TGTGCCAGCACACAGAGCTCTGGAAACACCATATATTTT	CASTQSSGNTIYF
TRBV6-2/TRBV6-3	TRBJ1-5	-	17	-	TGTGCCAGCAGCACCATCACCAGGGGTCTTGGCAATCAGCCCCAGCATTTT	CASSTITRGLGNQPQHF
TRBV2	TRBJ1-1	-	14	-	TGTGCCAGCAGTGAGTGGGGGAAGGGCACTGAAGCTTTCTTT	CASSEWGKGTEAFF
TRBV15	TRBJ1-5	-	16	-	TGTGCCACCAGCAGAGTAGCAATTCTTAGCAATCAGCCCCAGCATTTT	CATSRVAILSNQPQHF
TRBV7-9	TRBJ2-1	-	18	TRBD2	TGTGCCAGCAGCTCTCCCAGGACTAGCGGGATATCCTACAATGAGCAGTTCTTC	CASSSPRTSGISYNEQFF
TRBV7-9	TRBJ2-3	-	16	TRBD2	TGTGCCAGCAGCTTAGGGACTAGCGGTTACACAGATACGCAGTATTTT	CASSLGTSGYTDTQYF